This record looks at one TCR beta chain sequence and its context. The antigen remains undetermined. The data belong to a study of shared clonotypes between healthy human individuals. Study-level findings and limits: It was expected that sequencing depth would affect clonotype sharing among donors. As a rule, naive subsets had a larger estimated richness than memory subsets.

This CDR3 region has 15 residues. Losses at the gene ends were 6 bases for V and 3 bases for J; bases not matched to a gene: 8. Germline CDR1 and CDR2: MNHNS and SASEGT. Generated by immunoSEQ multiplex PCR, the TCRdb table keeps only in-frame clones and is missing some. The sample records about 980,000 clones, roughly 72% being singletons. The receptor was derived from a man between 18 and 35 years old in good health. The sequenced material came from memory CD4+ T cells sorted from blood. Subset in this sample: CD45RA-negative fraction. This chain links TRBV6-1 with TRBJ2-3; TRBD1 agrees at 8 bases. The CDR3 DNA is TGTGCCAGCAGCCCCGACAGGGGCGGAACAGATACGCAGTATTTT. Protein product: CASSPDRGGTDTQYF.